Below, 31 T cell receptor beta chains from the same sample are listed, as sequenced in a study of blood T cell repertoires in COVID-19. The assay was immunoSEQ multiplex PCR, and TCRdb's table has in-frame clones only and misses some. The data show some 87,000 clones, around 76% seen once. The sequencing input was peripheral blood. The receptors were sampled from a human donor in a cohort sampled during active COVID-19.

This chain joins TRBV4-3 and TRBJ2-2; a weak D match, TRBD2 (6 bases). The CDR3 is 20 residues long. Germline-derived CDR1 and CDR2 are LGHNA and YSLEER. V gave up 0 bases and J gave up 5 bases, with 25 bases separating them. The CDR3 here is CASSQDLSGGPGEGTGELFF. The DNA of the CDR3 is TGCGCCAGCAGCCAAGACCTTTCCGGCGGGCCGGGAGAAGGTACCGGGGAGCTGTTTTTT.

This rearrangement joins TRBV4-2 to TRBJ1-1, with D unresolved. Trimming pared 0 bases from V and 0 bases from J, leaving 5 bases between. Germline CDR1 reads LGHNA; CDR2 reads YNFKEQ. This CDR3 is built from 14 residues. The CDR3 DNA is TGTGCCAGCAGCCAAGACCGGTTGAACACTGAAGCTTTCTTT. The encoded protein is CASSQDRLNTEAFF.

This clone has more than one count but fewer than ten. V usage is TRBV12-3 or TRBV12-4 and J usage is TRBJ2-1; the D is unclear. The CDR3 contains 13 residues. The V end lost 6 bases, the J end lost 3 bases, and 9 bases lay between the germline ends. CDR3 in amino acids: CASSRAIYNEQFF. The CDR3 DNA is TGTGCCAGCAGCCGTGCTATCTACAATGAGCAGTTCTTC.

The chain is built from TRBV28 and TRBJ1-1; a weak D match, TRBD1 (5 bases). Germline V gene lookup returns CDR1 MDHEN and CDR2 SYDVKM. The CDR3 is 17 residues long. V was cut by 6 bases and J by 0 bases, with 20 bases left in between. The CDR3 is CASSAGQLNAVNTEAFF. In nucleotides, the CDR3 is TGTGCCAGCAGCGCGGGGCAGCTTAATGCAGTGAACACTGAAGCTTTCTTT.

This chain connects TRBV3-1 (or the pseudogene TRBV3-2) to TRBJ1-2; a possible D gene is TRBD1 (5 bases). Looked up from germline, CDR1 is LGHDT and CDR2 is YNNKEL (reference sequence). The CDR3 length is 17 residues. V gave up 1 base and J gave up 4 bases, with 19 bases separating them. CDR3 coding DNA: TGTGCCAGCAGCCAAGGGTATCTTAGGGGCAAGAGCTATGGCTACACCTTC. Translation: CASSQGYLRGKSYGYTF.

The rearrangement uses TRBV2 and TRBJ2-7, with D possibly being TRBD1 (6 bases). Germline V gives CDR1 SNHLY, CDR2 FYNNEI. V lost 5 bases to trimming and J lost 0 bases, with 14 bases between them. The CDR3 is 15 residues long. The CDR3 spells CASSWTEANSYEQYF. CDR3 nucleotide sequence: TGTGCCAGCAGTTGGACAGAGGCTAACTCCTACGAGCAGTACTTC.

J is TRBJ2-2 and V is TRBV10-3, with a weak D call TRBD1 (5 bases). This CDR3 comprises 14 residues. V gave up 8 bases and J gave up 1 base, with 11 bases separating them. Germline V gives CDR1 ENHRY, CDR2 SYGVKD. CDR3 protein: CAIGAEMNTGELFF. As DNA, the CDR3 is TGTGCCATCGGGGCGGAGATGAACACCGGGGAGCTGTTTTTT.

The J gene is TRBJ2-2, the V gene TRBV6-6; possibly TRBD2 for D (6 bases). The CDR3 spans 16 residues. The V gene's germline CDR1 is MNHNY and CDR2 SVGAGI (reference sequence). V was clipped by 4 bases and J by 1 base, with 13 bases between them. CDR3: CASSLPPGLNTGELFF. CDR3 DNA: TGTGCCAGCAGTTTACCACCGGGACTGAACACCGGGGAGCTGTTTTTT.

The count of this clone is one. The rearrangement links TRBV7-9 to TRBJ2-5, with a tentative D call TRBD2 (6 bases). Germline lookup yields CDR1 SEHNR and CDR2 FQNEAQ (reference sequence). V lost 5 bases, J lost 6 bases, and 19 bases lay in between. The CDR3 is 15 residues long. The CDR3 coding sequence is TGTGCCAGCAGCCAGGGTCCTGGACGGGAGCAGACCCAGTACTTC. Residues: CASSQGPGREQTQYF.

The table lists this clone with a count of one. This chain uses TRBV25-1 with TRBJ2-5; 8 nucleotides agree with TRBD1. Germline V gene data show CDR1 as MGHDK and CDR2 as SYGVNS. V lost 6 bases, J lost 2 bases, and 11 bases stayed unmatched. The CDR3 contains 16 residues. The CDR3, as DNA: TGTGCCAGCAGAGGGGGGACAGGTCGCTATCAAGAGACCCAGTACTTC. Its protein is CASRGGTGRYQETQYF.

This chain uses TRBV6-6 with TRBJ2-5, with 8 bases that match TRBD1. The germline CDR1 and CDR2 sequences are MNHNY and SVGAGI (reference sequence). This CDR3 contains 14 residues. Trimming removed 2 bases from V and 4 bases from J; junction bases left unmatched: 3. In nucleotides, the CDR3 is TGTGCCAGCAGTTACCCCGACAGGGGAGAGACCCAGTACTTC. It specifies CASSYPDRGETQYF.

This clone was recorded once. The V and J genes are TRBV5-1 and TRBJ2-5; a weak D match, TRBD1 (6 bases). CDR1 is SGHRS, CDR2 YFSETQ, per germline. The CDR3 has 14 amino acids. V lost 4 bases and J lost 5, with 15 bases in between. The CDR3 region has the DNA TGCGCCAGCAGCCCGGTAGGGGGTAGTGAGACCCAGTACTTC. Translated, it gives CASSPVGGSETQYF.

In nucleotides, the CDR3 is TGTGCCAGCAGTACTTCCGGGACAGGGGCCTACAATGAGCAGTTCTTC. Protein: CASSTSGTGAYNEQFF. This sequence joins TRBV7-8 and TRBJ2-1; 10 bases map to TRBD1. The CDR3 spans 16 residues. The ends lost 6 bases at V and 2 bases at J; junction bases unmatched: 7. The germline V gene encodes CDR1 SGHVS and CDR2 FQNEAQ.

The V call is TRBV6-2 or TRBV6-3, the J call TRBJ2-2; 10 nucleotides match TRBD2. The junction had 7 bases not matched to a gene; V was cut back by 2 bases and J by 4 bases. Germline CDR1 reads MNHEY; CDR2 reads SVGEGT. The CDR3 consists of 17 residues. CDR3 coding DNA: TGTGCCAGCAGTTACCCTGGACTAGCGGTTGTCACCGGGGAGCTGTTTTTT. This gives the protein CASSYPGLAVVTGELFF.

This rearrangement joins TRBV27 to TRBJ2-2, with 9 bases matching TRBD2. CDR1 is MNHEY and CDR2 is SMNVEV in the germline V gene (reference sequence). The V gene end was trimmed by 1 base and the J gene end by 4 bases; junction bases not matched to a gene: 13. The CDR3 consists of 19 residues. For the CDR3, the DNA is TGTGCCAGCAGTTTATGGGGGGGGCGGGAGGGCCGGATCACCGGGGAGCTGTTTTTT. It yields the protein CASSLWGGREGRITGELFF.

CDR3 protein: CASSYWAGNEKLFF. CDR3 bases: TGTGCCAGCAGTTACTGGGCTGGGAATGAAAAACTGTTTTTT. V is TRBV6-5 and J is TRBJ1-4; D is unresolved. Looked up from germline, CDR1 is MNHEY and CDR2 is SVGAGI. Trimming took 1 base from V and 5 from J, leaving 8 bases between them. The CDR3 is made up of 14 amino acids.

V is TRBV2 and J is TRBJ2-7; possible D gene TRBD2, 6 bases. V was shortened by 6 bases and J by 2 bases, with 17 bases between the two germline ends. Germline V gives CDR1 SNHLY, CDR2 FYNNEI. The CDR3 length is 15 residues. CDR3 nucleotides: TGTGCCAGCAGCACCCGGGACTGGGAAACCTACGAGCAGTACTTC. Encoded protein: CASSTRDWETYEQYF.

The DNA of the CDR3 is TGTGCCAGCAGCCTTCAGTACGAGCAGTTCTTC. It yields the protein CASSLQYEQFF. The chain couples TRBV9 to TRBJ2-1; D call uncertain. CDR3 length equals 11 residues. The V gene lost 4 bases and the J gene lost 10 bases, with 9 bases spanning the gap. CDR1 and CDR2 (germline): SGDLS, YYNGEE.

In DNA form, the CDR3 reads TGCGCCAGCAGCCAAGGGTCCGGAGATGAGCAGTTCTTC. It encodes CASSQGSGDEQFF. This sequence joins TRBV4-1 and TRBJ2-1; no reliable D call. The V gene lost 1 base and the J gene lost 8 bases, with 9 bases spanning the gap. CDR3 length: 13 amino acids. Germline values: CDR1 MGHRA, CDR2 YSYEKL.

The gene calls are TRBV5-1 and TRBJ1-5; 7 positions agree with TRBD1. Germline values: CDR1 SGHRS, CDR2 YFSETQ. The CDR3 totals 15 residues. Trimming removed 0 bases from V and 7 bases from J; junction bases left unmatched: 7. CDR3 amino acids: CASSLGQGSGQPQHF. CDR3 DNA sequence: TGCGCCAGCAGCTTGGGACAGGGCTCGGGGCAGCCCCAGCATTTT.

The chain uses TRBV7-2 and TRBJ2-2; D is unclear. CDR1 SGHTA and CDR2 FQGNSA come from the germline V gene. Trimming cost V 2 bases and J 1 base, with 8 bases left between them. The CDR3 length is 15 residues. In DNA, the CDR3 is TGTGCCAGCAGCTTATTTCGACAGAACACCGGGGAGCTGTTTTTT. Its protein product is CASSLFRQNTGELFF.

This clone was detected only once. As DNA, the CDR3 is TGTGCCAGCAGCGTAACTACAGGGGGCTTTTATGGCTACACCTTC. Amino acid sequence: CASSVTTGGFYGYTF. The rearrangement links TRBV9 to TRBJ1-2, with 9 bases aligning to TRBD1. This CDR3 is built from 15 residues. V lost 1 base and J lost 5; bases outside the gene matches: 6. Germline-derived CDR1 and CDR2 are SGDLS and YYNGEE.

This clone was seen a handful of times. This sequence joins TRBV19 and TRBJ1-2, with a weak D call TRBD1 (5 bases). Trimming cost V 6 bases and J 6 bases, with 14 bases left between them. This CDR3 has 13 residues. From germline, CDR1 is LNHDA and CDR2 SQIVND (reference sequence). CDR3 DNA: TGTGCCAGTAGGGACCAGGGTGGGGATGGCTACACCTTC. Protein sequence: CASRDQGGDGYTF.

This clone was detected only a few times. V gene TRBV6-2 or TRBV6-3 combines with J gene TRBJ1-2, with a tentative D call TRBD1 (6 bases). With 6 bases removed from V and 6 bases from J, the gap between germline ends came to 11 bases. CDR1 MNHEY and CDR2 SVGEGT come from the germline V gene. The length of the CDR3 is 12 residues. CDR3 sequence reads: CASSPRQDGYTF. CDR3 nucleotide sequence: TGTGCCAGCAGCCCCCGACAGGATGGCTACACCTTC.

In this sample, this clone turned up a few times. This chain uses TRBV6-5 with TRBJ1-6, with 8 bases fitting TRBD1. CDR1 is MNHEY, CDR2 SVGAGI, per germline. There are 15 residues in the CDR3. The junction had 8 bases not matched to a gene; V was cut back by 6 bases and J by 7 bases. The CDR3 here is CASRPDRGDNSPLHF. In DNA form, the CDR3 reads TGTGCCAGCAGGCCCGACAGGGGCGACAATTCACCCCTCCACTTT.

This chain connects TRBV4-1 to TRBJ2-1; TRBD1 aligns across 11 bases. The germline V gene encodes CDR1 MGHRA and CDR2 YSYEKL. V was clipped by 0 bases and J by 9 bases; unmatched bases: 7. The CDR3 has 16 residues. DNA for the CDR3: TGCGCCAGCAGCCAAGATACGGGACAGGGGGGCACTGAGCAGTTCTTC. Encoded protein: CASSQDTGQGGTEQFF.

CDR3 sequence (DNA): TGTGCCAGCAGTTCATGGACTGTCGGCGGCACCGGGGAGCTGTTTTTT. Amino acids: CASSSWTVGGTGELFF. The chain is built from TRBV6-5 and TRBJ2-2; possible D gene TRBD2, 5 bases. The germline V and J ends were trimmed by 4 bases and 4 bases, with 16 bases remaining between them. CDR1 and CDR2 from the germline V gene are MNHEY and SVGAGI. CDR3 length equals 16 residues.

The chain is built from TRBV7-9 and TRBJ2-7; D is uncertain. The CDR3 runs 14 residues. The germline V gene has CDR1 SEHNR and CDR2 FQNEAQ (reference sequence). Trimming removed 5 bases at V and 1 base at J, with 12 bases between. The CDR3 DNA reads TGTGCCAGCAGCCTCCCGGGTGGGTCCTACGAGCAGTACTTC. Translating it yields CASSLPGGSYEQYF.

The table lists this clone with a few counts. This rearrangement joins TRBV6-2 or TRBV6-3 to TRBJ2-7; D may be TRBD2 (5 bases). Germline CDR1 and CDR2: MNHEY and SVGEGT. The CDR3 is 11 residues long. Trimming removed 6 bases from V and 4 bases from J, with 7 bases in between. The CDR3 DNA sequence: TGTGCCAGCAGCCGAGGGTACGAGCAGTACGTC. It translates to CASSRGYEQYV.

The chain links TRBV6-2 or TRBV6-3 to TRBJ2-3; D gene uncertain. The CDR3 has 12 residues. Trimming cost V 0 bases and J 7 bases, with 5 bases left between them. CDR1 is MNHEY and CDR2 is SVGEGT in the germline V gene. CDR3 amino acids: CASSYSKHTQYF. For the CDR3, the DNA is TGTGCCAGCAGTTACTCGAAGCATACGCAGTATTTT.

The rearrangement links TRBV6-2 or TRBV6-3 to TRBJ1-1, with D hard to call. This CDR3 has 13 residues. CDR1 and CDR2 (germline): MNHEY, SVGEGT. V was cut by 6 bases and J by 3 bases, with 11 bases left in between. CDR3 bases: TGTGCCAGCAGCTTGCAGGCCTACACTGAAGCTTTCTTT. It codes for CASSLQAYTEAFF.